These T cell receptor beta chains were read from a single sample in a study of OX40 agonist ivuxolimab in advanced cancers. Data came from immunoSEQ multiplex PCR; TCRdb stores just in-frame clones and leaves some out. The table records approximately 14,000 clones, roughly 75% of them present only once. The specimen was CD4+ or CD8+ T cells sorted from blood, collected in a trial of the OX40 agonist ivuxolimab. These receptors were collected from an adult with an advanced solid tumor such as melanoma, head and neck, liver or kidney cancer. The CDR3 runs from the conserved cysteine through the conserved F or W. Fields, in order: clone size, V gene, D gene, J gene, CDR3 protein, CDR3 DNA. A D gene is named only where the DNA matches it firmly. Size tells how often a clone was seen (once, few, many) or the class of an expanded clone, and some rows leave it out.

clone_size: NA; v_call: TRBV5-8; d_call: TRBD1; j_call: TRBJ2-1; cdr3_aa: CASSSGQGSDRRRDEQFF; cdr3_nt: TGTGCCAGCAGCTCCGGACAGGGTTCTGATCGTCGGCGCGATGAGCAGTTCTTC
clone_size: NA; v_call: TRBV2; d_call: NA; j_call: TRBJ1-2; cdr3_aa: CANEVEGGNYGYTF; cdr3_nt: TGTGCCAACGAAGTGGAGGGGGGGAACTATGGCTACACCTTC
clone_size: once; v_call: TRBV28; d_call: NA; j_call: TRBJ2-3; cdr3_aa: CASSPLRPTDTQYF; cdr3_nt: TGTGCCAGCAGTCCCCTACGCCCCACAGATACGCAGTATTTT
clone_size: NA; v_call: TRBV19; d_call: NA; j_call: TRBJ2-7; cdr3_aa: CASSMGDSNTYEQYF; cdr3_nt: TGTGCCAGTAGTATGGGAGACAGTAACACCTACGAGCAGTACTTC
clone_size: NA; v_call: TRBV29-1; d_call: NA; j_call: TRBJ2-2; cdr3_aa: CSVGDPLGAGELFF; cdr3_nt: TGCAGCGTTGGAGATCCCCTGGGCGCCGGGGAGCTGTTTTTT
clone_size: NA; v_call: TRBV11-2; d_call: TRBD2; j_call: TRBJ2-7; cdr3_aa: CASSSGGGKSSYEQYF; cdr3_nt: TGTGCCAGCAGCTCAGGCGGGGGAAAGAGCTCCTACGAGCAGTACTTC
clone_size: NA; v_call: TRBV7-8; d_call: TRBD2; j_call: TRBJ2-2; cdr3_aa: CASSSSGRAGDTGELFF; cdr3_nt: TGTGCCAGCAGCTCTAGCGGGAGGGCTGGGGACACCGGGGAGCTGTTTTTT
clone_size: NA; v_call: TRBV6-4; d_call: NA; j_call: TRBJ2-2; cdr3_aa: CASTRESGQGPGELFF; cdr3_nt: TGTGCCAGCACGAGGGAAAGCGGACAAGGACCCGGGGAGCTGTTTTTT
clone_size: NA; v_call: TRBV29-1; d_call: NA; j_call: TRBJ2-1; cdr3_aa: CSVDGLFEQFF; cdr3_nt: TGCAGCGTTGACGGGCTGTTTGAGCAGTTCTTC
clone_size: once; v_call: TRBV6-5; d_call: NA; j_call: TRBJ2-1; cdr3_aa: CASSYLGDNEQFF; cdr3_nt: TGTGCCAGCAGTTATCTAGGGGACAATGAGCAGTTCTTC
clone_size: NA; v_call: TRBV9; d_call: NA; j_call: TRBJ2-1; cdr3_aa: CASSVREGPNNEQFF; cdr3_nt: TGTGCCAGCAGCGTTCGAGAGGGCCCGAACAATGAGCAGTTCTTC
clone_size: NA; v_call: TRBV7-9; d_call: NA; j_call: TRBJ2-1; cdr3_aa: CASRHRGPGDNEQFF; cdr3_nt: TGTGCCAGCAGGCACAGAGGTCCAGGGGACAATGAGCAGTTCTTC
clone_size: NA; v_call: TRBV7-9; d_call: NA; j_call: TRBJ2-3; cdr3_aa: CASSFGGSPTDTQYF; cdr3_nt: TGTGCCAGCAGCTTTGGTGGGAGCCCCACAGATACGCAGTATTTT
clone_size: few; v_call: TRBV6-4; d_call: TRBD2; j_call: TRBJ2-3; cdr3_aa: CASSGTSGTDTQYF; cdr3_nt: TGTGCCAGCAGTGGGACTAGCGGGACAGATACGCAGTATTTT
clone_size: NA; v_call: TRBV11-2; d_call: NA; j_call: TRBJ2-1; cdr3_aa: CASSFPGGAYNEQFF; cdr3_nt: TGTGCCAGCAGCTTCCCGGGGGGCGCCTACAATGAGCAGTTCTTC
clone_size: once; v_call: TRBV13; d_call: NA; j_call: TRBJ2-2; cdr3_aa: CASSLGLEGSTGELFF; cdr3_nt: TGTGCCAGCAGCTTAGGCCTGGAGGGTTCCACCGGGGAGCTGTTTTTT
clone_size: NA; v_call: TRBV27; d_call: TRBD1; j_call: TRBJ2-7; cdr3_aa: CASSLSGGHEQYF; cdr3_nt: TGTGCCAGCAGTTTATCAGGGGGCCACGAGCAGTACTTC
clone_size: NA; v_call: TRBV5-4; d_call: TRBD1; j_call: TRBJ1-2; cdr3_aa: CASSSIKGARGYTF; cdr3_nt: TGTGCCAGCAGCTCAATAAAGGGGGCGCGCGGCTACACCTTC
clone_size: once; v_call: TRBV7-2; d_call: TRBD2; j_call: TRBJ2-7; cdr3_aa: CASSLGGLAAYEQYF; cdr3_nt: TGTGCCAGCAGCTTAGGCGGACTAGCGGCCTACGAGCAGTACTTC
clone_size: once; v_call: TRBV7-2; d_call: NA; j_call: TRBJ1-6; cdr3_aa: CASSNPDSPHNSPLHF; cdr3_nt: TGTGCCAGCAGTAATCCCGACTCCCCTCATAATTCACCCCTCCACTTT
clone_size: NA; v_call: TRBV5-6; d_call: TRBD1; j_call: TRBJ1-1; cdr3_aa: CASSGDRGTEAFF; cdr3_nt: TGTGCCAGCAGCGGGGACAGGGGGACTGAAGCTTTCTTT
clone_size: once; v_call: TRBV5-1; d_call: NA; j_call: TRBJ2-1; cdr3_aa: CASSSAPNIYEQFF; cdr3_nt: TGTGCCAGCAGCTCCGCCCCCAATATCTATGAGCAGTTCTTC
clone_size: NA; v_call: TRBV7-9; d_call: NA; j_call: TRBJ1-6; cdr3_aa: CASSLTPTDSYNSPLHF; cdr3_nt: TGTGCCAGCAGCTTAACTCCGACTGACTCCTATAATTCACCCCTCCACTTT
clone_size: NA; v_call: TRBV27; d_call: NA; j_call: TRBJ2-3; cdr3_aa: CASRINFHPGDYEADTQYF; cdr3_nt: TGTGCCAGCAGAATCAACTTCCACCCCGGGGATTATGAAGCAGATACGCAGTATTTT
clone_size: NA; v_call: TRBV27; d_call: NA; j_call: TRBJ2-2; cdr3_aa: CASSLVPSRAGELFF; cdr3_nt: TGTGCCAGCAGTTTAGTCCCCTCGCGGGCCGGGGAGCTGTTTTTT
clone_size: NA; v_call: TRBV19; d_call: NA; j_call: TRBJ2-3; cdr3_aa: CASSIVETSIFTDTQYF; cdr3_nt: TGTGCCAGTAGTATAGTAGAGACTAGTATTTTCACAGATACGCAGTATTTT
clone_size: NA; v_call: TRBV5-1; d_call: TRBD1; j_call: TRBJ1-2; cdr3_aa: CASSSGQGAENYGYTF; cdr3_nt: TGCGCCAGCAGCTCGGGACAGGGGGCTGAGAACTATGGCTACACCTTC
clone_size: NA; v_call: TRBV5-4; d_call: NA; j_call: TRBJ1-5; cdr3_aa: CASSLKAGAHSNQPQHF; cdr3_nt: TGTGCCAGCAGCTTGAAGGCGGGGGCTCATAGCAATCAGCCCCAGCATTTT
clone_size: NA; v_call: TRBV7-2; d_call: NA; j_call: TRBJ2-1; cdr3_aa: CASSPRDSDNEQFF; cdr3_nt: TGTGCCAGCAGCCCCCGGGACTCTGACAATGAGCAGTTCTTC
clone_size: few; v_call: TRBV11-3; d_call: NA; j_call: TRBJ2-3; cdr3_aa: CASSLVPLTSTDTQYF; cdr3_nt: TGTGCCAGCAGCTTAGTCCCTCTAACTAGCACAGATACGCAGTATTTT
clone_size: NA; v_call: TRBV19; d_call: NA; j_call: TRBJ2-4; cdr3_aa: CASSGPDKNIQYF; cdr3_nt: TGTGCCAGTTCCGGGCCCGACAAAAACATTCAGTACTTC
clone_size: NA; v_call: TRBV5-6; d_call: NA; j_call: TRBJ2-2; cdr3_aa: CASSVGNTGELFF; cdr3_nt: TGTGCCAGCAGCGTGGGGAACACCGGGGAGCTGTTTTTT
clone_size: NA; v_call: TRBV6-4; d_call: TRBD1; j_call: TRBJ2-1; cdr3_aa: CASSEEGARYNEQFF; cdr3_nt: TGTGCCAGCAGTGAAGAGGGGGCGCGGTACAATGAGCAGTTCTTC
clone_size: NA; v_call: TRBV28; d_call: TRBD2; j_call: TRBJ2-7; cdr3_aa: CASSGLAGLYEQYF; cdr3_nt: TGTGCCAGCAGTGGACTAGCGGGACTGTACGAGCAGTACTTC
clone_size: once; v_call: TRBV7-8; d_call: NA; j_call: TRBJ1-1; cdr3_aa: CASSLWGENTEAFF; cdr3_nt: TGTGCCAGCAGCTTATGGGGAGAGAACACTGAAGCTTTCTTT
clone_size: once; v_call: TRBV19; d_call: NA; j_call: TRBJ2-1; cdr3_aa: CASSMESTGYNEQFF; cdr3_nt: TGTGCCAGTAGTATGGAGAGTACAGGTTACAATGAGCAGTTCTTC